A selection of T cell receptor beta chains follows, all from one sample in a study of T-cell memory formation after mild COVID-19. TCRdb fed the 5' RACE reads into MiXCR, producing one record per CDR3 protein. The sample lists 360,000 or so distinct CDR3 sequences, 25% to 30% occurring once. Source material: PBMCs or a T cell subset sorted from them (not recorded which). All receptors derive from an adult woman who had mild COVID-19 (a few samples of this study predate the infection). Cell type and time point are not known. Each CDR3 is given with its conserved first and last residue. A D gene is named only where the DNA matches it firmly. Some rows have no size entry. The others give once, few or many, or a class for an expanded clone.

V	D	J	size	CDR3	DNA
TRBV3-1	-	TRBJ2-7	few	CASSQVSNEQYF	TGTGCCAGCAGCCAAGTCAGTAACGAGCAGTACTTC
TRBV6-2/TRBV6-3	TRBD1	TRBJ2-7	-	CASSPGTDTYEQYF	TGTGCCAGCAGTCCCGGGACAGATACCTACGAGCAGTACTTC
TRBV12-3/TRBV12-4	-	TRBJ2-3	few	CASSLLGPNLGGDTQYF	TGTGCCAGCAGTTTGCTCGGACCGAACCTAGGAGGAGATACGCAGTATTTT
TRBV6-2/TRBV6-3	TRBD1	TRBJ2-3	-	CASSFRTGFRTQYF	TGTGCCAGCAGTTTCAGGACAGGGTTCCGTACGCAGTATTTT
TRBV7-3	-	TRBJ2-1	few	CASSPVGDEQFF	TGTGCCAGCAGCCCCGTAGGGGATGAGCAGTTCTTC
TRBV19	TRBD1	TRBJ2-2	-	CASSMRGLGGELFF	TGTGCCAGTAGTATGAGGGGGCTAGGCGGGGAGCTGTTTTTT
TRBV5-1	TRBD1	TRBJ1-2	-	CASSFTGTEISYGYTF	TGCGCCAGCAGCTTCACCGGGACAGAAATTTCCTATGGCTACACCTTC
TRBV12-3/TRBV12-4	TRBD2	TRBJ2-2	few	CASRGRPGISGVHNTGELFF	TGTGCCAGCAGGGGTCGCCCCGGGATTAGCGGGGTTCACAACACCGGGGAGCTGTTTTTT
TRBV10-3	-	TRBJ2-7	few	CAISWGAREQYF	TGTGCCATCAGTTGGGGGGCGAGGGAGCAGTACTTC
TRBV7-3	-	TRBJ2-3	-	CASSSSPSVDTQYF	TGTGCCAGCAGCTCCTCCCCTAGCGTAGATACGCAGTATTTT
TRBV20-1	-	TRBJ1-6	few	CSARGRLDNSPLHF	TGCAGTGCTAGAGGACGGCTGGATAATTCACCCCTCCACTTT
TRBV12-3/TRBV12-4	-	TRBJ2-2	many	CASSPPRTRDTGELFF	TGTGCCAGCAGCCCCCCTCGGACGAGGGACACCGGGGAGCTGTTTTTT
TRBV4-2	TRBD1	TRBJ2-5	few	CASSQDPVAGGFETQYF	TGTGCCAGCAGCCAAGATCCCGTGGCAGGGGGCTTTGAGACCCAGTACTTC
TRBV5-1	-	TRBJ1-1	-	CASSLGVYLNTEAFF	TGCGCCAGCAGCCTGGGGGTCTACTTGAACACTGAAGCTTTCTTT
TRBV12-3/TRBV12-4	TRBD1	TRBJ2-5	-	CASSETGFQETQYF	TGTGCCAGCAGCGAGACAGGGTTCCAAGAGACCCAGTACTTC
TRBV11-3	TRBD1	TRBJ1-2	many	CASSPREAGGHGYTF	TGTGCCAGCAGCCCTAGAGAGGCAGGGGGCCATGGCTACACCTTC
TRBV12-3/TRBV12-4	-	TRBJ2-5	few	CASSLTRAVETQYF	TGTGCCAGCAGTTTAACCAGGGCCGTAGAGACCCAGTACTTC
TRBV7-9	-	TRBJ2-6	few	CAGDGFDSGANVLTF	TGTGCCGGGGACGGTTTCGACTCTGGGGCCAACGTCCTGACTTTC
TRBV29-1	-	TRBJ2-7	-	CSVGSFYEQYF	TGCAGCGTTGGTTCGTTCTACGAGCAGTACTTC
TRBV2	-	TRBJ1-1	few	CASTVAGPGGRAFF	TGTGCCTCCACGGTGGCAGGCCCCGGGGGACGGGCTTTCTTT
TRBV29-1	-	TRBJ2-3	-	CSVEFGGRGTDTQYF	TGCAGCGTTGAATTTGGGGGGCGAGGCACAGATACGCAGTATTTT
TRBV15	-	TRBJ1-4	-	CATSTKQVNEKLFF	TGTGCCACCAGCACCAAACAGGTTAATGAAAAACTGTTTTTT
TRBV20-1	-	TRBJ2-3	few	CSVRVNTQYF	TGCAGTGTGAGGGTGAATACGCAGTATTTT
TRBV29-1	TRBD2	TRBJ2-1	-	CSVGAGGPSEQFF	TGCAGCGTGGGAGCGGGAGGGCCATCTGAGCAGTTCTTC
TRBV7-3	-	TRBJ1-3	-	CASKDSGNTIYF	TGTGCCAGCAAGGATAGTGGAAACACCATATATTTT